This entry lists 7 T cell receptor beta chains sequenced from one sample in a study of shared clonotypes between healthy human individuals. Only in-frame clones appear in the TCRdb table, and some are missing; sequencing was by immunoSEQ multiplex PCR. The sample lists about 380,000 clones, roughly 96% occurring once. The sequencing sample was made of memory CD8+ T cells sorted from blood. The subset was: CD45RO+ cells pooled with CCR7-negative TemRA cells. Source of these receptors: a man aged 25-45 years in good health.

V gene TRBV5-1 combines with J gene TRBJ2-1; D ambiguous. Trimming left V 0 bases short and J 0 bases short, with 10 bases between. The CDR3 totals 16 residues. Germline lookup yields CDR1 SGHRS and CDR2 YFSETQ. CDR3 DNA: TGCGCCAGCAGCTTGGGAGGCCAAAGCTCCTACAATGAGCAGTTCTTC. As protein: CASSLGGQSSYNEQFF.

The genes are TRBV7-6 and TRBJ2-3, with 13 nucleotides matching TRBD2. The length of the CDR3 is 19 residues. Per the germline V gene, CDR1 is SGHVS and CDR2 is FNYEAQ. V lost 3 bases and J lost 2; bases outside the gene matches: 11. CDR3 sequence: CASSFGLAGVPTHTDTQYF. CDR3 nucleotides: TGTGCCAGCAGCTTCGGACTAGCGGGAGTCCCCACACACACAGATACGCAGTATTTT.

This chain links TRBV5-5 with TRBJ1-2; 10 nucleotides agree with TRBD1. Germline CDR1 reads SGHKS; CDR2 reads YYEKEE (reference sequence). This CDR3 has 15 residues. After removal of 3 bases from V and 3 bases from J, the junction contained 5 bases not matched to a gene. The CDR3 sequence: CASSSRQGADYGYTF. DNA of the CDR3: TGTGCCAGCAGCTCCCGACAGGGGGCGGACTATGGCTACACCTTC.

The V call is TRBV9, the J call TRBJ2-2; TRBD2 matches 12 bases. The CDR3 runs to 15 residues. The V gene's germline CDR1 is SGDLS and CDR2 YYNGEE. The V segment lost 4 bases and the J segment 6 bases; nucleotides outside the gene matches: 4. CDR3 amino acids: CASSPTSGRSGELFF. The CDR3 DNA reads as TGTGCCAGCAGCCCAACTAGCGGGAGGTCCGGGGAGCTGTTTTTT.

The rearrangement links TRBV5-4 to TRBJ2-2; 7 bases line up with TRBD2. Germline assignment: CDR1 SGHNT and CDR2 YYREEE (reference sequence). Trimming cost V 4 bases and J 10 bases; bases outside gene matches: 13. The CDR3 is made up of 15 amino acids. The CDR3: CASSVGRAPWEELFF. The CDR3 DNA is TGTGCCAGCAGCGTGGGGAGGGCCCCCTGGGAGGAGCTGTTTTTT.

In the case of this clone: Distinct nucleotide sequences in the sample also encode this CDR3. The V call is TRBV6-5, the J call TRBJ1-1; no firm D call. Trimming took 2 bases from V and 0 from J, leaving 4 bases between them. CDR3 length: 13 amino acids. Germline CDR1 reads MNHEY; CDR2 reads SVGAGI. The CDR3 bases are TGTGCCAGCAGTTACAGCATGAACACTGAAGCTTTCTTT. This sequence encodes CASSYSMNTEAFF.

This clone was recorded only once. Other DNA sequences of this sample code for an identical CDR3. The CDR3 sequence: CASSLGGGNQPQHF. The DNA for the CDR3 is TGTGCCAGCAGCTTAGGCGGGGGCAATCAGCCCCAGCATTTT. V gene TRBV7-9 combines with J gene TRBJ1-5; no definite D call. The CDR3 spans 14 residues. V was pared by 1 base and J by 2 bases, with 6 bases between. Germline V gives CDR1 SEHNR, CDR2 FQNEAQ (reference sequence).